Given below is one T cell receptor beta chain in context. Its antigen is as yet unknown. The donors formed part of the approximately 120-subject validation cohort, distinct from the roughly 660-subject first cohort. The data originate from a study of cytomegalovirus exposure and HLA in healthy donors. The CDR3 runs to 11 residues. Germline V CDR1 and CDR2: GTSNPN, SVGIG (reference sequence). Trimming took off 4 bases at V and 6 bases at J, with 6 bases between the two ends. The study, taken as a whole, reports: A subsequent analysis found that TCR clusters from the first cohort also tended to co-occur in the approximately 110 validation repertoires, with approximately 95% of cluster scores above 0. In vitro confirmation showed three CMV-associated chains to be CMV antigen specific. The investigators catalogued about 170 TCR beta chains as cytomegalovirus-associated.

Generated by immunoSEQ multiplex PCR, the TCRdb table keeps only in-frame clones and is missing some. The table has 200,000 to 250,000 clones, 80% to 85% seen once; the top ten hold around an eighth. V and J are TRBV30 and TRBJ2-2; no clear D gene. This receptor was taken from a woman in her twenties or thirties in good health and CMV-seropositive. The source material was PBMCs. CDR3 in DNA: TGTGCCTGGATAACCTCCGGGGAGCTGTTTTTT. It codes for CAWITSGELFF.